This T cell receptor beta chain is drawn from a study of shared clonotypes between healthy human individuals. Genomic DNA from each subset was divided evenly over several immunoSEQ plates. Generated by immunoSEQ multiplex PCR, the TCRdb table keeps only in-frame clones and is missing some. This table has some 2,500,000 clones, roughly 93% appearing once. About this clone: The antigen remains undetermined.

With 4 bases removed from V and 7 bases from J, the gap between germline ends came to 17 bases. The CDR3 is 15 amino acids. Germline-derived CDR1 and CDR2 are WNHNN and SYGVQD (reference sequence). Study findings and constraints: Naive subsets, compared against memory subsets, generally had larger estimated richness values. Clonotype sharing across donors was expected to vary with sequencing depth.

Subsets obtained from CD4+ cells comprised CD45RA+ naive and CD45RA-negative memory cells. This receptor was identified in a man aged 18 to 29 in good health. Some clones in this sample may be carry-over from other donors' samples. Sample: naive CD4+ T cells from PBMCs. Subset in this sample: CD45RA+ positively selected. The chain combines TRBV10-1 with TRBJ1-5, with a tentative D call TRBD1 (6 bases). In nucleotides, the CDR3 is TGCGCCAGCAGTGCCCCCTCAGGGGAAATACAGCCCCAGCATTTT. Amino acids: CASSAPSGEIQPQHF.